Listed here are 11 T cell receptor beta chains from one sample, sequenced in a study of cytomegalovirus exposure and HLA in healthy donors. Researchers ran the PCR with 60 Vbeta and 13 Jbeta primers. Data came from immunoSEQ multiplex PCR; TCRdb stores just in-frame clones and leaves some out. Here the sample spans around 150,000 clones, 87% being singletons. Input material: PBMCs. Every receptor here comes from a woman aged 25 to 39 in good health and CMV-seronegative.

The V call is TRBV28, the J call TRBJ2-7, with 9 bases that match TRBD1. CDR1 and CDR2 (germline): MDHEN, SYDVKM. CDR3 length: 14 amino acids. Trimming took 9 bases from V and 7 from J; bases not matched to a gene: 13. The CDR3 DNA sequence: TGTGCCAGTGTACCCGGGACAGGGCTTGATGAGCAGTACTTC. It codes for CASVPGTGLDEQYF.

This clone was seen a few times. This chain joins TRBV6-6 and TRBJ2-2, with 7 nucleotides matching TRBD1. The V gene's germline CDR1 is MNHNY and CDR2 SVGAGI (reference sequence). CDR3 size: 14 residues. V lost 2 bases, J lost 7 bases, and 4 bases stayed unmatched. The chain's CDR3 is CASSYNNRGGELFF. The CDR3 DNA follows: TGTGCCAGCAGTTACAATAACAGGGGCGGGGAGCTGTTTTTT.

The sample holds one count of this clone. The chain uses TRBV5-4 and TRBJ2-7; 7 nucleotides agree with TRBD2. Germline CDR1 SGHNT, CDR2 YYREEE (reference sequence). With 4 bases clipped from V and 5 bases from J, the junction kept 12 bases outside the gene matches. The length of the CDR3 is 15 residues. CDR3 sequence (DNA): TGTGCCAGCAGCCCGGGTATGGGGGGGAGAGACGAGCAGTACTTC. It encodes CASSPGMGGRDEQYF.

The rearrangement uses TRBV28 and TRBJ1-1; TRBD1 is a possible D gene (6 bases). The CDR3 covers 16 residues. Trimming left V 4 bases short and J 7 bases short, with 22 bases between. Germline V CDR1 and CDR2: MDHEN, SYDVKM. Here the CDR3 DNA reads TGTGCCAGCAGTTCCGCCGCCGTGGCAGGGGAGTATGAAGCTTTCTTT. It is translated as CASSSAAVAGEYEAFF.

The J gene is TRBJ2-2, the V gene TRBV7-2; 9 bases fit TRBD2. V lost 2 bases, J lost 1 base, and 11 bases stayed unmatched. This CDR3 has 19 residues. Looked up from germline, CDR1 is SGHTA and CDR2 is FQGNSA. CDR3 protein: CASSLWAAGGNRNTGELFF. The DNA of the CDR3 is TGTGCCAGCAGCTTATGGGCAGCGGGGGGTAATAGGAACACCGGGGAGCTGTTTTTT.

The chain uses TRBV30 and TRBJ1-5; D is perhaps TRBD1 (5 bases). V lost 2 bases and J lost 5, with 10 bases in between. This CDR3 comprises 13 residues. Germline CDR1 reads GTSNPN; CDR2 reads SVGIG (reference sequence). The CDR3 sequence is CAWSLRDYQPQHF. DNA for the CDR3: TGTGCCTGGAGTCTCCGGGACTATCAGCCCCAGCATTTT.

This chain uses TRBV7-9 with TRBJ2-3; D call uncertain. Trimming removed 3 bases from V and 4 bases from J, with 2 bases in between. The V gene's germline CDR1 is SEHNR and CDR2 FQNEAQ (reference sequence). The CDR3 is 11 residues long. Written as DNA, the CDR3 is TGTGCCAGCAGCTTCGCAGATACGCAGTATTTT. Protein product: CASSFADTQYF.

The chain links TRBV27 to TRBJ2-2, with 7 bases that match TRBD2. CDR1 is MNHEY and CDR2 is SMNVEV in the germline V gene (reference sequence). V lost 6 bases and J lost 2; bases outside the gene matches: 6. The CDR3 covers 15 residues. In DNA form, the CDR3 reads TGTGCCAGCAGAGAGGGACTACCAAACACCGGGGAGCTGTTTTTT. This encodes CASREGLPNTGELFF.

This sequence joins TRBV19 and TRBJ2-6, with D possibly being TRBD1 (6 bases). Germline V CDR1 and CDR2: LNHDA, SQIVND (reference sequence). Between the trimmed V and J ends, which lost 3 bases and 0 bases, there was a span of 24 bases. The CDR3 runs 21 residues. This CDR3 reads CASSIVGADTRRRSGANVLTF. The CDR3 nucleotides read TGTGCCAGTAGTATTGTGGGGGCGGACACGAGGCGACGCTCTGGGGCCAACGTCCTGACTTTC.

The V gene is TRBV30, the J gene TRBJ2-1, with 10 bases aligning to TRBD2. Germline V CDR1 and CDR2: GTSNPN, SVGIG (reference sequence). CDR3 length equals 15 residues. Trimming at V came to 7 bases and at J to 0 bases, leaving 6 bases not matched to a gene. CDR3 nucleotide sequence: TGTGCCTTAAGCGGGGGGGCCCCCTCCTACAATGAGCAGTTCTTC. As protein: CALSGGAPSYNEQFF.

This chain links TRBV6-6 with TRBJ2-6; D is unclear. Germline CDR1 MNHNY, CDR2 SVGAGI (reference sequence). The ends were cut back, 8 bases at V and 0 bases at J, with 14 bases in the middle. This CDR3 contains 16 residues. The CDR3 nucleotides read TGTGCCAGCGAGGTTACGGTACACTCTGGGGCCAACGTCCTGACTTTC. Protein product: CASEVTVHSGANVLTF.